This T cell receptor beta chain was documented in a study of T cell changes during pregnancy in multiple sclerosis. Generated by immunoSEQ multiplex PCR, the TCRdb table keeps only in-frame clones and is missing some. The table records 70,000 to 95,000 clones, approximately 92% of them present only once. V dropped 3 bases and J dropped 6 bases, with 14 bases sitting between them. This CDR3 has 14 amino acids. Germline CDR1 is LNHDA and CDR2 is SQIVND (reference sequence). The sequence derives from a female donor with multiple sclerosis, enrolled in a pregnancy study. The chain combines TRBV19 with TRBJ1-1; D not certain. This specimen was peripheral blood, taken in the first trimester of pregnancy. The CDR3 region is CASSMIMRESEAFF. CDR3 DNA sequence: TGTGCCAGTAGTATGATCATGAGAGAGTCTGAAGCTTTCTTT. The full variable domain, with the rest looked up from reference TRBV19 and TRBJ1-1, is DGGITQSPKYLFRKEGQNVTLSCEQNLNHDAMYWYRQDPGQGLRLIYYSQIVNDFQKGDIAEGYSVSREKKESFPLTVTSAQKNPTAFYLCASSMIMRESEAFFGQGTRLTVV.